Following are 15 T cell receptor beta chains from one sample sequenced in a study of CD8 T cells in Susac syndrome. Random hexamers were used to reverse transcribe an amount of about 0.5 to 1 ug RNA. MiXCR, run by TCRdb on the immunoSEQ multiplex PCR reads, gives a single entry per CDR3 protein. The table lists fewer than 200,000 distinct CDR3 sequences, about 91% of them singletons. What was sequenced was CD4+ T cells from PBMCs. These receptors all stem from a human donor with Susac syndrome.

The chain links TRBV20-1 to TRBJ2-1; the D call may be TRBD1 or TRBD2 (5 bases each). CDR1 DFQATT and CDR2 SNEGSKA come from the germline V gene (reference sequence). V was cut by 4 bases and J by 8 bases, with 21 bases left in between. The CDR3 loop spans 15 amino acids. The CDR3, as DNA: TGCAGTGCTAAACGCTCGGGACGGAGGCATCATGAGCAGTTCTTC. As protein: CSAKRSGRRHHEQFF.

The gene calls are TRBV10-3 and TRBJ1-5; 7 bases line up with TRBD1. Germline V gene sequence: CDR1 ENHRY, CDR2 SYGVKD. The V and J ends lost 4 bases and 5 bases, in that order; junction bases with no gene match: 5. This CDR3 contains 14 residues. The CDR3 spells CAISGRQGHQPQHF. Written as DNA, the CDR3 is TGTGCCATCAGTGGCCGACAGGGTCATCAGCCCCAGCATTTT.

This CDR3 is CASSILASYEQYF. DNA of the CDR3: TGTGCCAGCAGCATCCTAGCGAGCTACGAGCAGTACTTC. This rearrangement joins TRBV28 to TRBJ2-7; weak D call: TRBD2 (6 bases). This CDR3 comprises 13 residues. Trimming pared 6 bases from V and 3 bases from J, leaving 12 bases between. Germline V gene lookup returns CDR1 MDHEN and CDR2 SYDVKM.

V usage is TRBV5-4 and J usage is TRBJ2-2; 7 nucleotides line up with TRBD2. The ends lost 0 bases at V and 1 base at J; junction bases unmatched: 3. Germline V CDR1 and CDR2: SGHNT, YYREEE (reference sequence). The CDR3 spans 16 residues. CDR3 nucleotides: TGTGCCAGCAGCTTGGAAGGCGGGGGGAACACCGGGGAGCTGTTTTTT. It yields the protein CASSLEGGGNTGELFF.

J is TRBJ2-2 and V is TRBV5-1; 10 nucleotides line up with TRBD1. The CDR3 runs 17 residues. V lost 4 bases to trimming and J lost 4 bases; unmatched junction nucleotides: 10. The germline V gene has CDR1 SGHRS and CDR2 YFSETQ. CDR3 amino acids: CASSPEKTGGITGELFF. CDR3 in DNA: TGCGCCAGCAGCCCGGAGAAGACAGGGGGCATCACCGGGGAGCTGTTTTTT.

A few counts support this clonotype. The J gene is TRBJ2-1, the V gene TRBV5-1; no reliable D call. Germline V gene lookup returns CDR1 SGHRS and CDR2 YFSETQ. The CDR3 covers 12 residues. Trimming left V 0 bases short and J 5 bases short, with 3 bases between. CDR3 amino acids: CASSLGDNEQFF. In DNA, the CDR3 is TGCGCCAGCAGCTTGGGCGACAATGAGCAGTTCTTC.

The genes are TRBV20-1 and TRBJ2-3; 13 bases line up with TRBD2. Germline V gene data show CDR1 as DFQATT and CDR2 as SNEGSKA (reference sequence). This CDR3 comprises 16 residues. With 6 bases clipped from V and 4 bases from J, the junction kept 10 bases outside the gene matches. DNA for the CDR3: TGCAGTGCGGTTAGACTAGCGGGGGGCGGAGCAGATACGCAGTATTTT. It is translated as CSAVRLAGGGADTQYF.

This clonotype was found a few times. The chain combines TRBV30 with TRBJ2-7; 10 bases map to TRBD1. Germline-derived CDR1 and CDR2 are GTSNPN and SVGIG (reference sequence). The CDR3 consists of 14 residues. Trimming at V came to 5 bases and at J to 1 base, leaving 5 bases not matched to a gene. This chain's CDR3 is CAWGTGALSYEQYF. CDR3 nucleotides: TGTGCCTGGGGGACAGGGGCCCTGTCCTACGAGCAGTACTTC.

V gene TRBV19 combines with J gene TRBJ2-1; D tentatively fits TRBD1 or TRBD2 (5 bases each). The germline V and J ends were trimmed by 11 bases and 8 bases, with 19 bases remaining between them. CDR3 size: 13 residues. Germline V gene lookup returns CDR1 LNHDA and CDR2 SQIVND (reference sequence). CDR3 sequence (DNA): TGTGCCTCCCGGGACGACATGTGGGATGAGCAGTTCTTC. It specifies CASRDDMWDEQFF.

This rearrangement joins TRBV19 to TRBJ1-1, with no clear D. CDR1 and CDR2 from the germline V gene are LNHDA and SQIVND (reference sequence). Trimming removed 6 bases at V and 6 bases at J, with 17 bases between. This CDR3 spans 14 amino acids. The CDR3: CASRKHQPNAEAFF. The CDR3 nucleotides read TGTGCCAGTAGAAAACACCAACCCAATGCTGAAGCTTTCTTT.

This sequence joins TRBV28 and TRBJ1-1; the D is unclear. Germline assignment: CDR1 MDHEN and CDR2 SYDVKM. The CDR3 is made up of 14 amino acids. With 5 bases removed from V and 11 bases from J, the gap between germline ends came to 21 bases. CDR3 residues: CASSPTLPVMNAFF. In DNA, the CDR3 is TGTGCCAGCAGTCCGACCTTACCCGTTATGAACGCTTTCTTT.

A single count supports this clonotype. The V gene is TRBV6-1, the J gene TRBJ1-1; 8 bases are shared with TRBD1. The length of the CDR3 is 16 residues. After removal of 7 bases from V and 4 bases from J, the junction contained 14 bases not matched to a gene. Per the germline V gene, CDR1 is MNHNS and CDR2 is SASEGT. CDR3 coding DNA: TGTGCCAGCATCGACAGGGGTGGGATCGGGATCACTGAAGCTTTCTTT. As protein: CASIDRGGIGITEAFF.

V is TRBV9 and J is TRBJ2-1, with D maybe TRBD1 (6 bases). Germline loops: CDR1 SGDLS, CDR2 YYNGEE. V lost 0 bases, J lost 9 bases, and 19 bases lay in between. CDR3 length: 16 amino acids. CDR3 amino acids: CASSVGWDKSDSEQFF. In nucleotides, the CDR3 is TGTGCCAGCAGCGTAGGATGGGACAAGTCCGACAGTGAGCAGTTCTTC.

The chain couples TRBV20-1 to TRBJ1-5; possible D gene TRBD1, 6 bases. The length of the CDR3 is 13 residues. The germline V gene has CDR1 DFQATT and CDR2 SNEGSKA (reference sequence). Trimming took 1 base from V and 6 from J, leaving 10 bases between them. CDR3 region: CSARGGPGQPQHF. The DNA of the CDR3 is TGCAGTGCTAGAGGGGGGCCTGGTCAGCCCCAGCATTTT.

This clonotype was detected only a few times. The chain couples TRBV7-2 to TRBJ2-3; D uncertain. This CDR3 contains 12 residues. Germline CDR1 reads SGHTA; CDR2 reads FQGNSA. V shed 4 bases and J shed 0 bases, with 2 bases lying between them. The CDR3 loop reads CASSYSTDTQYF. The CDR3 region has the DNA TGTGCCAGCAGCTACAGCACAGATACGCAGTATTTT. Drawing the rest from reference TRBV7-2 and TRBJ2-3, the complete variable domain is GAGVSQSPSNKVTEKGKDVELRCDPISGHTALYWYRQSLGQGLEFLIYFQGNSAPDKSGLPSDRFSAERTGGSVSTLTIQRTQQEDSAVYLCASSYSTDTQYFGPGTRLTVL.